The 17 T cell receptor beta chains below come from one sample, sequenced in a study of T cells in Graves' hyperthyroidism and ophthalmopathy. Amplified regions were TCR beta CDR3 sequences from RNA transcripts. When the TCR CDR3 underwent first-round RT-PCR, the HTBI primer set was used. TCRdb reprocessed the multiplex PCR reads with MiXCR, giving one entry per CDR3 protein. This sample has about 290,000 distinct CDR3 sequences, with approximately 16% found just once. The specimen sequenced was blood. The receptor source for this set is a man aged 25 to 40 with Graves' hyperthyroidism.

Written as DNA, the CDR3 is TGTGCCAGCAGTTTATCGATTAGTTTTGTTGAGGTCACCGGGGAGCTGTTTTTT. Amino acid sequence: CASSLSISFVEVTGELFF. The V gene is TRBV27, the J gene TRBJ2-2, with no clear D. V lost 0 bases and J lost 4, with 18 bases in between. This CDR3 has 18 amino acids. Germline values: CDR1 MNHEY, CDR2 SMNVEV (reference sequence).

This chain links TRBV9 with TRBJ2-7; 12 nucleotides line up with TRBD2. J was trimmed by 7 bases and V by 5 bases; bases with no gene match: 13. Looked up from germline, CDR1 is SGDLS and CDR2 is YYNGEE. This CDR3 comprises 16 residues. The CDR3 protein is CASSEGLAGGFGEQYF. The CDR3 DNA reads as TGTGCCAGCAGTGAAGGGCTAGCGGGAGGGTTTGGTGAGCAGTACTTC.

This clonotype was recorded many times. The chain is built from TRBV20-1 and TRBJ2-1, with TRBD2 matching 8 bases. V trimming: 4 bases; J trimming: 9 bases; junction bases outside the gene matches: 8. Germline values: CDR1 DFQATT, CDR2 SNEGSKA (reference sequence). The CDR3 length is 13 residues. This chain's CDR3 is CSAMHHAGGEQFF. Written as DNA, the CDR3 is TGCAGTGCTATGCATCACGCGGGGGGTGAGCAGTTCTTC.

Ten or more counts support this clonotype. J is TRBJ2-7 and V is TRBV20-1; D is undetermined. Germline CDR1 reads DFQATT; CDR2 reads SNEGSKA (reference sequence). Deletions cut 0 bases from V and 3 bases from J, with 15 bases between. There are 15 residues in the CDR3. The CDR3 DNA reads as TGCAGTGCTAGAGACCTGAGAGGTGTCAGCTACGAGCAGTACTTC. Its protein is CSARDLRGVSYEQYF.

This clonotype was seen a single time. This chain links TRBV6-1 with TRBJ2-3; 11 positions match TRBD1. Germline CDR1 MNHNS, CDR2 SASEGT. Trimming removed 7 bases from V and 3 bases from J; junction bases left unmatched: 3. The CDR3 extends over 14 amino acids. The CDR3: CASMDRGRTDTQYF. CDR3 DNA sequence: TGTGCCAGCATGGACAGGGGGCGTACAGATACGCAGTATTTT.

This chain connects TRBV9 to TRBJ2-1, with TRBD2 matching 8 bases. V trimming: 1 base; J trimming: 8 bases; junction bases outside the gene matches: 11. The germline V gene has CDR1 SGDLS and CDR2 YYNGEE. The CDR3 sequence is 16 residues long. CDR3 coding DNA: TGTGCCAGCAGCGTAACTTCCGGGACTAGATTTGATGAGCAGTTCTTC. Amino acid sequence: CASSVTSGTRFDEQFF.

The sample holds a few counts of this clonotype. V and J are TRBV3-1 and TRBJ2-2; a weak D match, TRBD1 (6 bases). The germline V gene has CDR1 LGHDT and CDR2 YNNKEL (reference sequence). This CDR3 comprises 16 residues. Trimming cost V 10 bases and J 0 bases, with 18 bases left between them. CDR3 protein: CATGVMGASNTGELFF. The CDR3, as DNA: TGTGCCACCGGCGTAATGGGGGCCTCGAACACCGGGGAGCTGTTTTTT. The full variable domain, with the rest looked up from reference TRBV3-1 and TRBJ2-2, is DTAVSQTPKYLVTQMGNDKSIKCEQNLGHDTMYWYKQDSKKFLKIMFSYNNKELIINETVPNRFSPKSPDKAHLNLHINSLELGDSAVYFCATGVMGASNTGELFFGEGSRLTVL.

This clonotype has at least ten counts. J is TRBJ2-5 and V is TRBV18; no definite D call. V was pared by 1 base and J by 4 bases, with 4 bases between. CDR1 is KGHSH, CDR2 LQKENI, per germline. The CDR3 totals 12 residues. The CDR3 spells CASSPLRETQYF. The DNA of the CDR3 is TGTGCCAGCTCACCACTTCGAGAGACCCAGTACTTC. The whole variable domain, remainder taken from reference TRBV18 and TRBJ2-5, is NAGVMQNPRHLVRRRGQEARLRCSPMKGHSHVYWYRQLPEEGLKFMVYLQKENIIDESGMPKERFSAEFPKEGPSILRIQQVVRGDSAAYFCASSPLRETQYFGPGTRLLVL.

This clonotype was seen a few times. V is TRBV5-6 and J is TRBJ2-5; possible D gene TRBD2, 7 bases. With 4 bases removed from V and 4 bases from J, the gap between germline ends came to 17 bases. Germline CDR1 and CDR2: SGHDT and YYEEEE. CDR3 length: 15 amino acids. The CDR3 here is CASSQGGVERETQYF. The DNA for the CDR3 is TGTGCCAGCAGCCAAGGGGGGGTAGAAAGAGAGACCCAGTACTTC.

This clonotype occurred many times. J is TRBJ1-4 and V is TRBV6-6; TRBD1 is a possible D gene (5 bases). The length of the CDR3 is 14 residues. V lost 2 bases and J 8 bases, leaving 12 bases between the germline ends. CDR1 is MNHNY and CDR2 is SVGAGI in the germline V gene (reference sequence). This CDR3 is CASSYQGFNEKLFF. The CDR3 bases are TGTGCCAGCAGTTACCAGGGTTTCAACGAAAAACTGTTTTTT.

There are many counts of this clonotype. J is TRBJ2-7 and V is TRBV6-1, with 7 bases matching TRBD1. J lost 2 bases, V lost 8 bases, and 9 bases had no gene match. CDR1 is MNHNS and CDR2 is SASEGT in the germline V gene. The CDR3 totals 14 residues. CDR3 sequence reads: CASLPTGITYEQYF. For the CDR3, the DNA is TGTGCCAGCCTGCCGACAGGGATTACCTACGAGCAGTACTTC.

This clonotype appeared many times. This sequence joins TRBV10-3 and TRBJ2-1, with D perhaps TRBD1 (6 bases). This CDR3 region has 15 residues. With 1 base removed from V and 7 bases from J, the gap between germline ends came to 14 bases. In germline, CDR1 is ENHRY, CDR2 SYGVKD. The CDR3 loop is CAISELTGTKNEQFF. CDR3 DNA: TGTGCCATCAGTGAGTTAACCGGGACAAAAAATGAGCAGTTCTTC.

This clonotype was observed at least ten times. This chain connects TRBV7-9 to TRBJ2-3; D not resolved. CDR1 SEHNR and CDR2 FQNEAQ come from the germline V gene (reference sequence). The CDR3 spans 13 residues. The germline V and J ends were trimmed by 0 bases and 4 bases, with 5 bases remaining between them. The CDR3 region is CASSLASSDTQYF. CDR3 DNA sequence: TGTGCCAGCAGCTTAGCGTCGTCAGATACGCAGTATTTT.

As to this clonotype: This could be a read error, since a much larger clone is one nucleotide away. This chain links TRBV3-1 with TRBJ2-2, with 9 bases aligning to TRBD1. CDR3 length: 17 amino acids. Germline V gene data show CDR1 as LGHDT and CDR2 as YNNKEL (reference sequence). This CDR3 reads CVSSQDAGQGNTGELFF. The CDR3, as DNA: TGTGTCAGCAGCCAAGATGCGGGACAGGGGAACACCGGGGAGCTGTTTTTT.

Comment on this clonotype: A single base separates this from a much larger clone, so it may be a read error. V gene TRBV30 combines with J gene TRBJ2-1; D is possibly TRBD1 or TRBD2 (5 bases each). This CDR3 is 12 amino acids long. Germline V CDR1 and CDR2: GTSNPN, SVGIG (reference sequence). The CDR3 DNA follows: TGTGCCAGGAGTGTCGGGGCCCAAGGGCAGTTCTTC. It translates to CARSVGAQGQFF.

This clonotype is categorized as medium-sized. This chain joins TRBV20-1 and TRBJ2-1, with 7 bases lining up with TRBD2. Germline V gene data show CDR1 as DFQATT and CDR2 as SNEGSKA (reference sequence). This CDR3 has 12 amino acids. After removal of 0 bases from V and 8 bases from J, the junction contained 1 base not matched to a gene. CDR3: CSAREREYEQFF. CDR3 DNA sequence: TGCAGTGCTAGAGAGCGGGAGTATGAGCAGTTCTTC.

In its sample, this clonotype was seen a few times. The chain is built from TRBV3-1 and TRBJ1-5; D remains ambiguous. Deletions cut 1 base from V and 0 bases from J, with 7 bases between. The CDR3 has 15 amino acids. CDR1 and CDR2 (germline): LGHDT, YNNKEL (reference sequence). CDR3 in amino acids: CASSQAGYSNQPQHF. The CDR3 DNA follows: TGTGCCAGCAGCCAAGCGGGGTATAGCAATCAGCCCCAGCATTTT.